One sample yielded the 15 T cell receptor beta chains listed below, sequenced in a study of blood T cell repertoires in COVID-19. The protocol was immunoSEQ multiplex PCR, while the TCRdb copy is restricted to in-frame clones and leaves out a portion. The sample consists of under 250,000 clones, 70% to 90% of them appearing once. The sample taken for sequencing was peripheral blood. These TCRs come from a man older than 75 with acute or convalescent COVID-19.

The chain carries TRBV19 and TRBJ1-5, with 9 positions matching TRBD1. This CDR3 spans 16 amino acids. Germline V gives CDR1 LNHDA, CDR2 SQIVND (reference sequence). Trimming removed 7 bases from V and 2 bases from J; junction bases left unmatched: 9. The CDR3 loop is CASTREDRGGNQPQHF. DNA of the CDR3: TGTGCCAGTACCAGGGAGGACAGGGGTGGCAATCAGCCCCAGCATTTT.

This chain uses TRBV4-1 with TRBJ1-2, with 10 positions matching TRBD1. Germline CDR1 reads MGHRA; CDR2 reads YSYEKL. J was trimmed by 8 bases and V by 2 bases; bases with no gene match: 20. This CDR3 spans 19 amino acids. This chain's CDR3 is CASSQPGSGTGAPEEGYTF. The CDR3 DNA reads TGCGCCAGCAGCCAACCAGGGTCCGGGACAGGGGCCCCCGAGGAGGGCTACACCTTC.

Here the CDR3 DNA reads TGTGCCAGCAGCTTATTGCTGGTGGGAGAACAGAGGAACACTGAAGCTTTCTTT. Translating it yields CASSLLLVGEQRNTEAFF. The genes are TRBV7-2 and TRBJ1-1, with no clear D. This CDR3 is 18 amino acids long. Germline CDR1 is SGHTA and CDR2 is FQGNSA. Trimming took off 2 bases at V and 1 base at J, with 20 bases between the two ends.

The V gene is TRBV27, the J gene TRBJ2-5; TRBD1 matches at 9 bases. V was pared by 6 bases and J by 5 bases, with 10 bases of the junction left unmatched. The CDR3 covers 15 residues. Germline V gives CDR1 MNHEY, CDR2 SMNVEV (reference sequence). The CDR3 here is CASSRTGGQGETQYF. The CDR3 DNA reads as TGTGCCAGCAGCCGTACAGGGGGCCAGGGGGAGACCCAGTACTTC.

V gene TRBV18 combines with J gene TRBJ1-5, with a possible D match to TRBD1 (5 bases). With 8 bases removed from V and 2 bases from J, the gap between germline ends came to 13 bases. This CDR3 has 14 residues. Germline CDR1 is KGHSH and CDR2 is LQKENI. CDR3 in amino acids: CASREQGGNQPQHF. CDR3 sequence (DNA): TGTGCCAGCCGCGAGCAGGGCGGCAATCAGCCCCAGCATTTT.

V gene TRBV9 combines with J gene TRBJ2-3; TRBD2 matches at 9 bases. The trim removed 2 bases at V and 3 bases at J, leaving 4 bases unmatched. CDR1 and CDR2 (germline): SGDLS, YYNGEE. CDR3 length: 15 residues. The CDR3 reads CASSVTSGVTDTQYF. The CDR3 coding sequence is TGTGCCAGCAGCGTGACTAGCGGAGTTACAGATACGCAGTATTTT.

CDR3 residues: CASTPGQGQWETQYF. CDR3 sequence (DNA): TGTGCCAGCACCCCCGGACAGGGCCAGTGGGAGACCCAGTACTTC. The V gene is TRBV7-2, the J gene TRBJ2-5; 8 nucleotides agree with TRBD1. From germline, CDR1 is SGHTA and CDR2 FQGNSA. This CDR3 is 15 amino acids long. Unmatched junction bases numbered 12, after V lost 7 bases and J lost 5 bases.

The chain combines TRBV7-9 with TRBJ2-2; TRBD2 is a possible D gene (5 bases). V gave up 5 bases and J gave up 0 bases, with 16 bases separating them. The CDR3 spans 17 residues. The germline V gene encodes CDR1 SEHNR and CDR2 FQNEAQ (reference sequence). The CDR3 DNA sequence: TGTGCCAGCAGCCCCCTCGCTAGCCTTTCGAACACCGGGGAGCTGTTTTTT. Its translation is CASSPLASLSNTGELFF.

The chain carries TRBV4-1 and TRBJ1-2; TRBD1 agrees at 9 bases. V gave up 3 bases and J gave up 7 bases; unmatched junction bases: 6. The CDR3 loop spans 14 amino acids. Germline loops: CDR1 MGHRA, CDR2 YSYEKL. CDR3 in amino acids: CASSHPGTGFGYTF. The CDR3 DNA is TGCGCCAGCAGCCACCCCGGGACAGGGTTTGGCTACACCTTC.

The gene calls are TRBV27 and TRBJ2-2; 7 bases agree with TRBD2. The CDR3 extends over 17 amino acids. CDR1 is MNHEY and CDR2 is SMNVEV in the germline V gene (reference sequence). V dropped 0 bases and J dropped 4; count of bases not matched to a gene: 8. CDR3 residues: CASSLSGREWGTGELFF. The CDR3 DNA follows: TGTGCCAGCAGTTTATCGGGGAGGGAGTGGGGCACCGGGGAGCTGTTTTTT.

This clone showed up just once. The chain has TRBV7-2 and TRBJ1-2, with 7 bases that match TRBD1. Germline assignment: CDR1 SGHTA and CDR2 FQGNSA. The CDR3 runs 14 residues. Trimming removed 5 bases from V and 2 bases from J; junction bases left unmatched: 5. CDR3 bases: TGTGCCAGCAGCACCTGGGACAGAAACTATGGCTACACCTTC. This translates into CASSTWDRNYGYTF. The complete variable domain, with remaining parts taken from reference TRBV7-2 and TRBJ1-2, reads GAGVSQSPSNKVTEKGKDVELRCDPISGHTALYWYRQSLGQGLEFLIYFQGNSAPDKSGLPSDRFSAERTGGSVSTLTIQRTQQEDSAVYLCASSTWDRNYGYTFGSGTRLTVV.

The sample holds one count of this clone. The V and J genes are TRBV24-1 and TRBJ2-2; TRBD2 agrees at 10 bases. This CDR3 region has 17 residues. Germline CDR1 is KGHDR and CDR2 is SFDVKD. After removal of 2 bases from V and 0 bases from J, the junction contained 2 bases not matched to a gene. CDR3 residues: CATSDWGTSANTGELFF. CDR3 DNA sequence: TGTGCCACCAGTGATTGGGGGACTAGCGCGAACACCGGGGAGCTGTTTTTT.

The chain recombines TRBV7-9 with TRBJ2-3; 8 nucleotides align to TRBD1. The junction had 2 bases not matched to a gene; V was cut back by 2 bases and J by 1 base. Germline V lookup: CDR1 SEHNR, CDR2 FQNEAQ (reference sequence). CDR3 length: 15 residues. In DNA form, the CDR3 reads TGTGCCAGCAGCTTACAGGGGGCTGGCACAGATACGCAGTATTTT. As protein: CASSLQGAGTDTQYF.

The gene calls are TRBV18 and TRBJ2-3; 10 bases are shared with TRBD2. This CDR3 is built from 17 residues. The J segment lost 2 bases and the V segment lost 3 bases, leaving 8 bases of the junction unmatched. CDR1 and CDR2 from the germline V gene are KGHSH and LQKENI. The CDR3 region has the DNA TGTGCCAGCTCACCCCTCAGGACTAGCGGATTCACAGATACGCAGTATTTT. Protein sequence: CASSPLRTSGFTDTQYF.

This clone is deemed medium-sized. V gene TRBV6-2 or TRBV6-3 combines with J gene TRBJ1-5, with 7 bases fitting TRBD1. The CDR3 covers 15 residues. Germline CDR1 MNHEY, CDR2 SVGEGT. Unmatched junction bases numbered 7, after V lost 2 bases and J lost 6 bases. CDR3 in DNA: TGTGCCAGCAGTTACCTGGAGGGGGCGAGTCAGCCCCAGCATTTT. This translates into CASSYLEGASQPQHF.